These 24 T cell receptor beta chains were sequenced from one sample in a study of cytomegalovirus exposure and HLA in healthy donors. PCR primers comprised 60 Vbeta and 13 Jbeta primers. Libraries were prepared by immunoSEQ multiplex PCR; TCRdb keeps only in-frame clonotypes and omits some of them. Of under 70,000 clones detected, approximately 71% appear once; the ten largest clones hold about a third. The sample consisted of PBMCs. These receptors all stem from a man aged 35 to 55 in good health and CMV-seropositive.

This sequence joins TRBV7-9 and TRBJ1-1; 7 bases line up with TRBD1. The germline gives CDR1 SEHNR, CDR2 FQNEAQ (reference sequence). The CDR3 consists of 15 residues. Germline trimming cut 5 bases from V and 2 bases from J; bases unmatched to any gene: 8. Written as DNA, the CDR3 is TGTGCCAGCAGCCCAAAGGACAGGCTTAACACTGAAGCTTTCTTT. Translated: CASSPKDRLNTEAFF.

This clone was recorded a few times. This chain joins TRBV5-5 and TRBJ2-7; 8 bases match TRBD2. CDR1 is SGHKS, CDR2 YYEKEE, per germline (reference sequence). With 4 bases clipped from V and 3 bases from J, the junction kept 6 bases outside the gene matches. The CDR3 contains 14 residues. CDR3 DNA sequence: TGTGCCAGCAGCCTCGGGGGGGTGAGCTACGAGCAGTACTTC. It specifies CASSLGGVSYEQYF.

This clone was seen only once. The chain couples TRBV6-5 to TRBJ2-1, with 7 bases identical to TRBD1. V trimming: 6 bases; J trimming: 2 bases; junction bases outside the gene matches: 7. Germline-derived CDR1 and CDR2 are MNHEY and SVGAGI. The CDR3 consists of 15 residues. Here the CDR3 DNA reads TGTGCCAGCAGGCTAACAGGGGCCGCCTACAATGAGCAGTTCTTC. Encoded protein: CASRLTGAAYNEQFF.

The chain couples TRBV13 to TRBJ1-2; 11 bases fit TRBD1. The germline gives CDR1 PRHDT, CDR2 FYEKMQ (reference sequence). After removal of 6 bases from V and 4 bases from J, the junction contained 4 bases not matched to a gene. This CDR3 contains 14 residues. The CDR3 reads CASSMGTGGYGYTF. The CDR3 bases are TGTGCCAGCAGTATGGGGACAGGGGGCTATGGCTACACCTTC.

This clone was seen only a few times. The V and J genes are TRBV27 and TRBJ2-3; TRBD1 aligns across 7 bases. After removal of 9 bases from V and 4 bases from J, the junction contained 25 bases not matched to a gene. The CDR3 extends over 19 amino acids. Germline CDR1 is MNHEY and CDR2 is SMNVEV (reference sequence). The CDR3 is CARARNQGVGQYAPDTQYF. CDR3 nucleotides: TGTGCCAGAGCCCGGAACCAGGGGGTGGGGCAGTACGCACCAGATACGCAGTATTTT.

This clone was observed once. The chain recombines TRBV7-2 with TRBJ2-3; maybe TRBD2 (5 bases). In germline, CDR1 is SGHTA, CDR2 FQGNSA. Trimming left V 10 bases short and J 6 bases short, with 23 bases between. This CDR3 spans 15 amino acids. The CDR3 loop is CATHSRRGEGDTQYF. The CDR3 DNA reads TGTGCCACCCATTCCCGACGGGGAGAAGGCGATACGCAGTATTTT. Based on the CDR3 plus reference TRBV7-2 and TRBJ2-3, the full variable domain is GAGVSQSPSNKVTEKGKDVELRCDPISGHTALYWYRQSLGQGLEFLIYFQGNSAPDKSGLPSDRFSAERTGGSVSTLTIQRTQQEDSAVYLCATHSRRGEGDTQYFGPGTRLTVL.

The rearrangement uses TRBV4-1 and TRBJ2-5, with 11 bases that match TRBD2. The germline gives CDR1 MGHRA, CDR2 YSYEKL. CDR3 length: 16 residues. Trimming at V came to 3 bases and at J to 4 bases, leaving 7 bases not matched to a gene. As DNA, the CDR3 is TGCGCCAGCAGCCAGGCCCCGCTAGCGGGGGGAGAGACCCAGTACTTC. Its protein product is CASSQAPLAGGETQYF.

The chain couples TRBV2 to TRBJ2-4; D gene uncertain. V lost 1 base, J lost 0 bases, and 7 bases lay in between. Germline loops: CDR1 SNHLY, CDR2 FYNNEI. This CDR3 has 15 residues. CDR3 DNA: TGTGCCAGCAGTGAAGGGCGACTAGCCAAAAACATTCAGTACTTC. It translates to CASSEGRLAKNIQYF.

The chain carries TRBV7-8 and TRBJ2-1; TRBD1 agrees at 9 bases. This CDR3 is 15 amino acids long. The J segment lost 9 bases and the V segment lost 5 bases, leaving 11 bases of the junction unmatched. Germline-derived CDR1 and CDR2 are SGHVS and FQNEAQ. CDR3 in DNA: TGTGCCAGCAGCAACCGGGACAGGGTGATGAGTGAGCAGTTCTTC. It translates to CASSNRDRVMSEQFF.

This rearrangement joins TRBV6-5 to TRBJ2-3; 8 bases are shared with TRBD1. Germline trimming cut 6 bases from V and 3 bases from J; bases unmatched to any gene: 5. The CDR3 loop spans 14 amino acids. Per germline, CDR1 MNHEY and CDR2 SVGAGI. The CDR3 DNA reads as TGTGCCAGCAGGCAGGGGGCTAGAACAGATACGCAGTATTTT. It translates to CASRQGARTDTQYF.

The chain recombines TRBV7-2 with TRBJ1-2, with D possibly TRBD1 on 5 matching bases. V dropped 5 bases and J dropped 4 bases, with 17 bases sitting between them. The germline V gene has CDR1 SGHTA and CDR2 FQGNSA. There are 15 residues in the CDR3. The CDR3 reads CASSPDGGAFYGYTF. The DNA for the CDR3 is TGTGCCAGCAGCCCCGACGGAGGGGCCTTCTATGGCTACACCTTC.

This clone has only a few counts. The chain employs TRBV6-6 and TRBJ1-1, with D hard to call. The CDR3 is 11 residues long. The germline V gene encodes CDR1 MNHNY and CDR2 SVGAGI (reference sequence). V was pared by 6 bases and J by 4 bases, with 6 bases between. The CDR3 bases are TGTGCCAGCAGCCACGGCACTGAAGCTTTCTTT. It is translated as CASSHGTEAFF.

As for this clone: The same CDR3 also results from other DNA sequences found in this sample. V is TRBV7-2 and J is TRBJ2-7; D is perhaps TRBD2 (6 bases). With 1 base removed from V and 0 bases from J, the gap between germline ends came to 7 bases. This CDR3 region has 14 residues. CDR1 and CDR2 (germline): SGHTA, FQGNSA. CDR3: CASSLGGGSYEQYF. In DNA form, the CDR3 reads TGTGCCAGCAGCTTAGGGGGAGGCTCCTACGAGCAGTACTTC. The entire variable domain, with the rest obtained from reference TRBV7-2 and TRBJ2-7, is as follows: GAGVSQSPSNKVTEKGKDVELRCDPISGHTALYWYRQSLGQGLEFLIYFQGNSAPDKSGLPSDRFSAERTGGSVSTLTIQRTQQEDSAVYLCASSLGGGSYEQYFGPGTRLTVT.

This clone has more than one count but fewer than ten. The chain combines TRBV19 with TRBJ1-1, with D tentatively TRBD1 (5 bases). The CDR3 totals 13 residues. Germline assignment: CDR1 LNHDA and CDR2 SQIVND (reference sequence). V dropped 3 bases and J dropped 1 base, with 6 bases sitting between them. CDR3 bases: TGTGCCAGTAGTATGCAGGGGAACACTGAAGCTTTCTTT. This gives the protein CASSMQGNTEAFF.

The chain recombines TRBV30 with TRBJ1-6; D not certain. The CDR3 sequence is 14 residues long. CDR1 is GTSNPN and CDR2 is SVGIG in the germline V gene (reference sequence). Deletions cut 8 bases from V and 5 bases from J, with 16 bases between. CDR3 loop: CAQSTGIDNSPLHF. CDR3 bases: TGTGCCCAGTCAACCGGGATCGATAATTCACCCCTCCACTTT.

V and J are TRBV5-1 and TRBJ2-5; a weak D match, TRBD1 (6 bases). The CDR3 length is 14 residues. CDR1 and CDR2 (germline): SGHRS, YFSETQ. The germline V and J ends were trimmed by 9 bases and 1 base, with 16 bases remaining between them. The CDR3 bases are TGCGCCACAACCAAGGGGGAGTTCCAAGAGACCCAGTACTTC. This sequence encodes CATTKGEFQETQYF.

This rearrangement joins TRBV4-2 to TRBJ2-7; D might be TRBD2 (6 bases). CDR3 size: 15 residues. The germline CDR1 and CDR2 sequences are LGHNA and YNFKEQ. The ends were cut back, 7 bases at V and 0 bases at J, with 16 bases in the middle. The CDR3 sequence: CASIVGGWGSYEQYF. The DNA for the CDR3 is TGTGCCAGCATCGTGGGGGGTTGGGGCTCCTACGAGCAGTACTTC.

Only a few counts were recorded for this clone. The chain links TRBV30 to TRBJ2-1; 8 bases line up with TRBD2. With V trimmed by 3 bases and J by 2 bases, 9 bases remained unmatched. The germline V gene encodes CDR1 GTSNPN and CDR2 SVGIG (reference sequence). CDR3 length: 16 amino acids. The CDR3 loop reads CAWRPTGTRTYNEQFF. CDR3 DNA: TGTGCCTGGAGACCAACAGGGACTAGAACCTACAATGAGCAGTTCTTC. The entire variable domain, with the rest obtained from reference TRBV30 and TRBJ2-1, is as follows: SQTIHQWPATLVQPVGSPLSLECTVEGTSNPNLYWYRQAAGRGLQLLFYSVGIGQISSEVPQNLSASRPQDRQFILSSKKLLLSDSGFYLCAWRPTGTRTYNEQFFGPGTRLTVL.

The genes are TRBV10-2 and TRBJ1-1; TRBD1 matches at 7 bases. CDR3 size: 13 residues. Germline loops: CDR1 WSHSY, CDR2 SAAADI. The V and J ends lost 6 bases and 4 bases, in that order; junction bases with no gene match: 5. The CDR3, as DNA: TGCGCCAGCAGGACGGACAGGACCACTGAAGCTTTCTTT. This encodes CASRTDRTTEAFF.

The CDR3 region is CAISVRAGGGSGAEAFF. CDR3 nucleotides: TGTGCCATCAGTGTGAGGGCAGGGGGCGGCTCGGGTGCTGAAGCTTTCTTT. The V call is TRBV10-3, the J call TRBJ1-1; 8 bases are shared with TRBD1. V lost 4 bases and J lost 6; bases outside the gene matches: 16. The CDR3 sequence is 17 residues long. Germline CDR1 ENHRY, CDR2 SYGVKD.

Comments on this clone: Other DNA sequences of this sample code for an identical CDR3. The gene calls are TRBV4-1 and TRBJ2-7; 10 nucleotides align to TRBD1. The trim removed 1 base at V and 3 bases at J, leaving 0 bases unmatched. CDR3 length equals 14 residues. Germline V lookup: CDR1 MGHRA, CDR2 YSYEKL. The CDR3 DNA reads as TGCGCCAGCAGCCAAGGGGACAGGGGCTACGAGCAGTACTTC. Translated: CASSQGDRGYEQYF.

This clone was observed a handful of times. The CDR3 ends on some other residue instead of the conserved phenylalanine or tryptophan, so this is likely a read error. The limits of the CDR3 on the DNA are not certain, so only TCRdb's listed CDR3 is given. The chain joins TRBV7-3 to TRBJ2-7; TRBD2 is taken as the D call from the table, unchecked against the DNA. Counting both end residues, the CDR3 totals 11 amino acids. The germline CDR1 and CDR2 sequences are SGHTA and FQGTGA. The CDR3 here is CASSLEGLPKR.

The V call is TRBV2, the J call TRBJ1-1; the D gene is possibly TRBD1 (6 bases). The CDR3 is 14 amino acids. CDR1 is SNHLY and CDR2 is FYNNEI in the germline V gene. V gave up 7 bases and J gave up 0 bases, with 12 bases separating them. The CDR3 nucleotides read TGTGCCAGCAACCAGGGGTTGCTGAACACTGAAGCTTTCTTT. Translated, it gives CASNQGLLNTEAFF.

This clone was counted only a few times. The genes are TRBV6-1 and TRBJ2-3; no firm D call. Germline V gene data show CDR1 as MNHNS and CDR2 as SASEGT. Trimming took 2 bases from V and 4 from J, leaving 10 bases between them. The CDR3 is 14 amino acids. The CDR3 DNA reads TGTGCCAGCAGTGAAATCGGCGGTGCAGATACGCAGTATTTT. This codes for CASSEIGGADTQYF.